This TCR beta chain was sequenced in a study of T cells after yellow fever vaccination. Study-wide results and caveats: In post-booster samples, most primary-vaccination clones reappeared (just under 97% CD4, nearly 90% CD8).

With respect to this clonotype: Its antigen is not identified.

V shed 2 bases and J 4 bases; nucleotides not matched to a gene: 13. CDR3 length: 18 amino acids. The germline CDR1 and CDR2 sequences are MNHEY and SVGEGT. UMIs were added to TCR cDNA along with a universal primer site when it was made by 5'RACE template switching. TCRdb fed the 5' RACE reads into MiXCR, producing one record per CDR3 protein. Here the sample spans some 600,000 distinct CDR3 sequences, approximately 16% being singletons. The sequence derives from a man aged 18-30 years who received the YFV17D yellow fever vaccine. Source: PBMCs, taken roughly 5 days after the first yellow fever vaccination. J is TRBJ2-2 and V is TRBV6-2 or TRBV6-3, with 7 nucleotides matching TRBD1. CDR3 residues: CASSYTPTTGMGTGELFF. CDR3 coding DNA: TGTGCCAGCAGTTACACGCCGACGACAGGGATGGGCACCGGGGAGCTGTTTTTT.